The 31 T cell receptor beta chains below were found in one sample sequenced in a study of cytomegalovirus exposure and HLA in healthy donors. A multiplex PCR was run with 60 Vbeta primers and 13 Jbeta primers. Some clones are missing from TCRdb's copy, which holds only in-frame ones; the method was immunoSEQ multiplex PCR. The table has 180,000 or so clones, 65% to 85% seen once; the top ten hold less than 3.5%. The sequenced sample consisted of PBMCs. The receptors were gathered from a female donor in good health and CMV-seronegative.

This sequence joins TRBV6-7 and TRBJ1-1, with 12 bases aligning to TRBD1. TRBV6-7 is identified as an open reading frame with a role that is uncertain. The CDR3 consists of 18 residues. The junction had 6 bases not matched to a gene; V was cut back by 1 base and J by 0 bases. CDR3 sequence (DNA): TGTGCCAGCAGTTACTGTCGGGGACAGGGGGCTTTGAACACTGAAGCTTTCTTT. Residues: CASSYCRGQGALNTEAFF.

A few counts support this clone. The CDR3 bases are TGCGCCAGCCCGGGAGACACTGAAGCTTTCTTT. This codes for CASPGDTEAFF. The genes are TRBV23-1 and TRBJ1-1; no clear D. TRBV23-1 is filed as an ORF, its function uncertain. The germline V and J ends were trimmed by 8 bases and 3 bases, with 7 bases remaining between them. The CDR3 loop spans 11 amino acids.

The V gene is TRBV7-9, the J gene TRBJ2-3; a possible D gene is TRBD1 (6 bases). This CDR3 contains 13 residues. Germline V CDR1 and CDR2: SEHNR, FQNEAQ (reference sequence). Trimming removed 5 bases from V and 4 bases from J, with 10 bases in between. The chain's CDR3 is CASSNRDADTQYF. CDR3 DNA: TGTGCCAGCAGCAACAGGGATGCAGATACGCAGTATTTT.

The chain joins TRBV7-3 to TRBJ2-1, with a weak D call TRBD2 (5 bases). This CDR3 contains 15 residues. V was pared by 4 bases and J by 0 bases, with 10 bases between. Germline-derived CDR1 and CDR2 are SGHTA and FQGTGA. DNA of the CDR3: TGTGCCAGCAGCTCGGACTCGAGCTCCTACAATGAGCAGTTCTTC. This codes for CASSSDSSSYNEQFF.

The chain couples TRBV19 to TRBJ1-2, with 7 bases fitting TRBD1. The CDR3 covers 15 residues. The trim removed 6 bases at V and 4 bases at J, leaving 11 bases unmatched. Germline values: CDR1 LNHDA, CDR2 SQIVND (reference sequence). The CDR3 here is CASSLGTDISYGYTF. CDR3 DNA sequence: TGTGCCAGTAGCCTAGGGACAGACATTTCCTATGGCTACACCTTC.

As concerns this clone: A read error may account for a junction end that differs from germline. The chain is built from TRBV7-9 and TRBJ2-7; no reliable D call. The germline gives CDR1 SEHNR, CDR2 FQNEAQ (reference sequence). The CDR3 runs 12 residues. The CDR3: CSSSPYSYEQYF. As DNA, the CDR3 is TGTTCCAGCAGCCCCTACTCCTACGAGCAGTACTTC.

The V call is TRBV7-6, the J call TRBJ2-1, with D tentatively TRBD2 (5 bases). This CDR3 spans 14 amino acids. The V gene's germline CDR1 is SGHVS and CDR2 FNYEAQ. Trimming cost V 5 bases and J 6 bases, with 14 bases left between them. This chain's CDR3 is CASSPQTTANEQFF. CDR3 nucleotides: TGTGCCAGCAGCCCGCAGACTACCGCCAATGAGCAGTTCTTC.

This rearrangement joins TRBV29-1 to TRBJ2-7; D perhaps matches TRBD1 (5 bases). Germline V CDR1 and CDR2: SQVTM, ANQGSEA. V lost 6 bases to trimming and J lost 6 bases, with 15 bases between them. The CDR3 has 12 amino acids. CDR3 amino acids: CSVESGDSEQYF. The DNA of the CDR3 is TGCAGCGTAGAGAGTGGCGACAGCGAGCAGTACTTC.

The chain employs TRBV5-8 and TRBJ2-5, with D unresolved. The J call may not be correct, given that the DNA end is closer to TRBJ2-7. Germline values: CDR1 SGHTS, CDR2 YDEGEE. The CDR3 extends over 14 amino acids. CDR3 nucleotide sequence: TGTGCCAGCAGCTTGGGAACACGACTCTACGAGCAGTACTTC. Amino acids: CASSLGTRLYEQYF.

This clone was observed a handful of times. V usage is TRBV9 and J usage is TRBJ2-7, with D possibly being TRBD2 (6 bases). CDR3 length equals 14 residues. The germline V gene has CDR1 SGDLS and CDR2 YYNGEE. Trimming took 4 bases from V and 2 from J, leaving 13 bases between them. The CDR3: CASSPRDFTYEQYF. The CDR3 coding sequence is TGTGCCAGCAGCCCCCGGGACTTCACCTACGAGCAGTACTTC. Looking up the rest from reference TRBV9 and TRBJ2-7 gives the full variable domain: DSGVTQTPKHLITATGQRVTLRCSPRSGDLSVYWYQQSLDQGLQFLIQYYNGEERAKGNILERFSAQQFPDLHSELNLSSLELGDSALYFCASSPRDFTYEQYFGPGTRLTVT.

In this sample, this clone turned up a few times. The genes are TRBV28 and TRBJ1-3; TRBD1 matches at 7 bases. V shed 7 bases and J 0 bases; nucleotides not matched to a gene: 9. Germline loops: CDR1 MDHEN, CDR2 SYDVKM. The CDR3 is made up of 16 amino acids. The CDR3 sequence: CASTETGRLSGNTIYF. The DNA for the CDR3 is TGTGCCAGCACCGAGACAGGGCGACTCTCTGGAAACACCATATATTTT.

V and J are TRBV7-9 and TRBJ2-4, with 11 bases identical to TRBD2. V lost 7 bases and J lost 1; bases outside the gene matches: 6. This CDR3 is 16 amino acids long. Germline V CDR1 and CDR2: SEHNR, FQNEAQ (reference sequence). In nucleotides, the CDR3 is TGTGCCAGCATAGATAGCGGGGGGGAGGCCAAAAACATTCAGTACTTC. Translation gives CASIDSGGEAKNIQYF.

This rearrangement joins TRBV11-2 to TRBJ2-2, with D possibly matching TRBD1 (6 bases). Germline CDR1 SGHAT, CDR2 FQNNGV. V was cut by 7 bases and J by 2 bases, with 14 bases left in between. CDR3 length equals 15 residues. In DNA, the CDR3 is TGTGCCAGCATCCCGGGACAAATCAACACCGGGGAGCTGTTTTTT. It specifies CASIPGQINTGELFF.

The J gene is TRBJ1-2, the V gene TRBV13; 11 nucleotides align to TRBD1. The length of the CDR3 is 15 residues. Germline loops: CDR1 PRHDT, CDR2 FYEKMQ (reference sequence). V was clipped by 5 bases and J by 4 bases; unmatched bases: 6. CDR3 region: CASSPRTGGPYGYTF. For the CDR3, the DNA is TGTGCCAGCAGCCCCAGGACAGGGGGCCCCTATGGCTACACCTTC. The whole variable domain, remainder taken from reference TRBV13 and TRBJ1-2, is AAGVIQSPRHLIKEKRETATLKCYPIPRHDTVYWYQQGPGQDPQFLISFYEKMQSDKGSIPDRFSAQQFSDYHSELNMSSLELGDSALYFCASSPRTGGPYGYTFGSGTRLTVV.

The rearrangement uses TRBV15 and TRBJ2-3; possibly TRBD2 for D (5 bases). This CDR3 is built from 12 residues. V dropped 7 bases and J dropped 4 bases, with 9 bases sitting between them. The V gene's germline CDR1 is LNHNV and CDR2 YYDKDF (reference sequence). CDR3 sequence: CATKDSSDTQYF. The CDR3 DNA reads as TGTGCCACCAAGGACTCGTCAGATACGCAGTATTTT.

This chain joins TRBV4-1 and TRBJ1-6; D unresolved. The CDR3 extends over 13 amino acids. V lost 3 bases, J lost 7 bases, and 7 bases lay in between. Germline V gene sequence: CDR1 MGHRA, CDR2 YSYEKL. The CDR3 spells CASSHLGNSPLHF. In DNA form, the CDR3 reads TGCGCCAGCAGCCACCTGGGCAATTCACCCCTCCACTTT.

Worth noting for this clone: The final CDR3 position lacks the conserved phenylalanine or tryptophan, pointing to a likely read error. Because the CDR3's place on the DNA is in doubt, the DNA is left out and the CDR3 is given as listed by TCRdb. This chain joins TRBV20-1 and TRBJ1-2; the D call in the table, TRBD1, was not verified against the DNA. The CDR3 is 11 amino acids long, termini counted. In germline, CDR1 is DFQATT, CDR2 SNEGSKA (reference sequence). The CDR3 here is CSARDRGQQSL.

CDR3 sequence reads: CASSPQSSSYNEQFF. The CDR3, as DNA: TGTGCCAGCTCACCACAGAGTAGCTCCTACAATGAGCAGTTCTTC. The J gene is TRBJ2-1, the V gene TRBV18; D not resolved. V lost 1 base and J 0 bases, leaving 7 bases between the germline ends. CDR3 length: 15 residues. Germline V gives CDR1 KGHSH, CDR2 LQKENI. The full variable domain, rest sourced from reference TRBV18 and TRBJ2-1, is NAGVMQNPRHLVRRRGQEARLRCSPMKGHSHVYWYRQLPEEGLKFMVYLQKENIIDESGMPKERFSAEFPKEGPSILRIQQVVRGDSAAYFCASSPQSSSYNEQFFGPGTRLTVL.

CDR3 DNA: TGTGCCAGCAGCCAAGATTGGACAGCATACGAGCAGTACTTC. Protein: CASSQDWTAYEQYF. The chain carries TRBV14 and TRBJ2-7; D might be TRBD1 (6 bases). The CDR3 has 14 amino acids. V was shortened by 0 bases and J by 4 bases, with 10 bases between the two germline ends. In germline, CDR1 is SGHDN, CDR2 FVKESK.

A single count supports this clone. The chain uses TRBV6-1 and TRBJ1-4; no clear D. Germline loops: CDR1 MNHNS, CDR2 SASEGT. CDR3 length: 15 residues. V gave up 1 base and J gave up 7 bases, with 13 bases separating them. CDR3 amino acids: CASSEGWARGEKLFF. The CDR3 DNA reads as TGTGCCAGCAGTGAAGGCTGGGCTCGGGGTGAAAAACTGTTTTTT.

The chain has TRBV30 and TRBJ1-1, with TRBD1 matching 7 bases. Germline V CDR1 and CDR2: GTSNPN, SVGIG (reference sequence). The ends lost 1 base at V and 4 bases at J; junction bases unmatched: 3. The CDR3 is 13 amino acids. CDR3: CAWSAHRGTEAFF. Here the CDR3 DNA reads TGTGCCTGGAGTGCCCACAGGGGCACTGAAGCTTTCTTT. The full variable domain, its missing parts supplied by reference TRBV30 and TRBJ1-1, is SQTIHQWPATLVQPVGSPLSLECTVEGTSNPNLYWYRQAAGRGLQLLFYSVGIGQISSEVPQNLSASRPQDRQFILSSKKLLLSDSGFYLCAWSAHRGTEAFFGQGTRLTVV.

The rearrangement joins TRBV7-3 to TRBJ2-3; 12 bases align to TRBD2. The J segment lost 6 bases and the V segment lost 3 bases, leaving 4 bases of the junction unmatched. This CDR3 is built from 15 residues. Germline V gives CDR1 SGHTA, CDR2 FQGTGA. The CDR3 protein is CASSFTSGGSDTQYF. For the CDR3, the DNA is TGTGCCAGCAGCTTCACTAGCGGGGGGTCGGATACGCAGTATTTT.

The chain joins TRBV6-5 to TRBJ2-1; D is uncertain. The germline V and J ends were trimmed by 4 bases and 9 bases, with 10 bases remaining between them. CDR1 MNHEY and CDR2 SVGAGI come from the germline V gene. The CDR3 sequence is 12 residues long. CDR3 in DNA: TGTGCCAGCAGTTCCGTCCCCCCTGAGCAGTTCTTC. It encodes CASSSVPPEQFF.

V usage is TRBV6-4 and J usage is TRBJ2-1; D may be TRBD2 (6 bases). This CDR3 is built from 15 residues. V shed 2 bases and J shed 1 base, with 9 bases lying between them. The germline gives CDR1 MRHNA, CDR2 SNTAGT. CDR3 residues: CASSDVAGSYNEQFF. The DNA of the CDR3 is TGTGCCAGCAGTGACGTCGCGGGGTCCTACAATGAGCAGTTCTTC.

V usage is TRBV7-2 and J usage is TRBJ2-2; TRBD1 is a possible D gene (5 bases). This CDR3 is built from 15 residues. V was clipped by 3 bases and J by 2 bases, with 10 bases between them. CDR1 and CDR2 (germline): SGHTA, FQGNSA. The DNA for the CDR3 is TGTGCCAGCAGCTTCGGTAGGGGCAACACCGGGGAGCTGTTTTTT. This translates into CASSFGRGNTGELFF.

This rearrangement joins TRBV29-1 to TRBJ2-4; 7 nucleotides line up with TRBD2. The germline V gene encodes CDR1 SQVTM and CDR2 ANQGSEA. After removal of 5 bases from V and 5 bases from J, the junction contained 3 bases not matched to a gene. The CDR3 covers 12 residues. CDR3 residues: CSVKGRENIQYF. The CDR3 region has the DNA TGCAGCGTTAAGGGGAGGGAAAACATTCAGTACTTC.

CDR3 in DNA: TGTGCCAGCACGGGAGGGACTTTAAGGGGTCAGCCCCAGCATTTT. Its protein product is CASTGGTLRGQPQHF. The chain joins TRBV28 to TRBJ1-5, with D perhaps matching TRBD1 (5 bases). The germline V gene has CDR1 MDHEN and CDR2 SYDVKM. V was pared by 7 bases and J by 6 bases, with 19 bases between. The CDR3 totals 15 residues. Complete variable domain (other parts from reference TRBV28 and TRBJ1-5): DVKVTQSSRYLVKRTGEKVFLECVQDMDHENMFWYRQDPGLGLRLIYFSYDVKMKEKGDIPEGYSVSREKKERFSLILESASTNQTSMYLCASTGGTLRGQPQHFGDGTRLSIL.

The gene calls are TRBV23-1 and TRBJ1-4, with TRBD1 matching over 8 bases. TRBV23-1 is annotated as an ORF whose role is uncertain. J lost 0 bases, V lost 9 bases, and 12 bases had no gene match. This CDR3 is built from 17 residues. The CDR3 nucleotides are TGCGCCAGTGTTAGGACAGGGAAATTCGCAACTAATGAAAAACTGTTTTTT. Protein sequence: CASVRTGKFATNEKLFF.

This clone was detected a few times. The rearrangement uses TRBV5-1 and TRBJ1-4, with D maybe TRBD1 (5 bases). Trimming shortened V by 0 bases and J by 4 bases, and 10 bases separated the two germline ends. This CDR3 region has 15 residues. Germline CDR1 reads SGHRS; CDR2 reads YFSETQ. DNA of the CDR3: TGCGCCAGCAGCTTGGGGCTGGACAATAATGAAAAACTGTTTTTT. The encoded protein is CASSLGLDNNEKLFF.

This clone showed up just a few times. V is TRBV30 and J is TRBJ2-7; D is perhaps TRBD1 (5 bases). Germline V gene sequence: CDR1 GTSNPN, CDR2 SVGIG (reference sequence). The CDR3 length is 12 residues. V was pared by 0 bases and J by 5 bases, with 8 bases between. DNA of the CDR3: TGTGCCTGGAGTGTCAGGGTCCACGAGCAGTACTTC. It specifies CAWSVRVHEQYF.

The chain uses TRBV30 and TRBJ1-5; D is uncertain. The germline V gene has CDR1 GTSNPN and CDR2 SVGIG (reference sequence). V lost 1 base and J 2 bases, leaving 12 bases between the germline ends. This CDR3 region has 15 residues. The CDR3 DNA reads TGTGCCTGGAGTGGCGAGCCCCTTGGCAATCAGCCCCAGCATTTT. Amino acids: CAWSGEPLGNQPQHF.